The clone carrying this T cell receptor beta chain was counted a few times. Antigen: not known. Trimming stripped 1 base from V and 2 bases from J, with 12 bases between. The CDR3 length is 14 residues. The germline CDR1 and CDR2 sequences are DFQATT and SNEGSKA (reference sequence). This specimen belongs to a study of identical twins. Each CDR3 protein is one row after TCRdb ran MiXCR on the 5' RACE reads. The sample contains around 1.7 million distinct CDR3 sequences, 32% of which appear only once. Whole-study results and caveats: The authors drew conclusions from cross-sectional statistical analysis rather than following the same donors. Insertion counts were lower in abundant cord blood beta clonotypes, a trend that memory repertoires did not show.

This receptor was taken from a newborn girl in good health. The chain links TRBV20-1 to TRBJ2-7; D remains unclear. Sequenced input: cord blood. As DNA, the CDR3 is TGCAGTGCTAGAGCCAGCGCCGGACCCTACGAGCAGTACTTC. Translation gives CSARASAGPYEQYF.